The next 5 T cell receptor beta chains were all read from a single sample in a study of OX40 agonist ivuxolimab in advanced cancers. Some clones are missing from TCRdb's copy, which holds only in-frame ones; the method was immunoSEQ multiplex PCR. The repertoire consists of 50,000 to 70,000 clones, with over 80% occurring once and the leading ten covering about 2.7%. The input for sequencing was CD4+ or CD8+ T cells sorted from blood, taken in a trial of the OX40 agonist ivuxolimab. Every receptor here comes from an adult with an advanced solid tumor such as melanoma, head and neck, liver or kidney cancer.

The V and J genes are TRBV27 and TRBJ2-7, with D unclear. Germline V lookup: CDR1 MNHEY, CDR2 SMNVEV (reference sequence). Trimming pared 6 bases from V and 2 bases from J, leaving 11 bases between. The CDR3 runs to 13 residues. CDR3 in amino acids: CASRMGGPYEQYF. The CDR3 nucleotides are TGTGCCAGCAGAATGGGCGGTCCCTACGAGCAGTACTTC.

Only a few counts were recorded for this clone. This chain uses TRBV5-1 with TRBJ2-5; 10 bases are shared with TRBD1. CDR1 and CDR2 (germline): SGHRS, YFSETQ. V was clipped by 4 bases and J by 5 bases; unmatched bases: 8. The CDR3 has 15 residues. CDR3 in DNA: TGCGCCAGCAGCCTGAGGACAGGGGGGGGTGAGACCCAGTACTTC. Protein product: CASSLRTGGGETQYF.

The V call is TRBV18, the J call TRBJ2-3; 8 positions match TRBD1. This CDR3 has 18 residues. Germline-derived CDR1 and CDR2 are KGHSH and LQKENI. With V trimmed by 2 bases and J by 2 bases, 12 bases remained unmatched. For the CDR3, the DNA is TGTGCCAGCTCACCAAGGGGTGCGACAGGGGTTATCACAGATACGCAGTATTTT. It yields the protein CASSPRGATGVITDTQYF.

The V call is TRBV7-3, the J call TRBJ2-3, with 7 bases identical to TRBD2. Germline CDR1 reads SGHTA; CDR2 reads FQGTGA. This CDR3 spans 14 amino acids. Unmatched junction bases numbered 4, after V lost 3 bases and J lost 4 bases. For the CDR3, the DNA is TGTGCCAGCAGCTTTGTGGGAGGGGCAGATACGCAGTATTTT. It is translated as CASSFVGGADTQYF.

The CDR3 protein is CASSSSGVGYEQYF. CDR3 nucleotides: TGTGCCAGCAGCTCCTCAGGGGTGGGCTACGAGCAGTACTTC. The chain is built from TRBV5-5 and TRBJ2-7; D is perhaps TRBD1 (6 bases). Germline assignment: CDR1 SGHKS and CDR2 YYEKEE (reference sequence). V was trimmed by 3 bases and J by 3 bases, leaving 13 bases between them. This CDR3 has 14 residues.